A single sample gave rise to the 11 T cell receptor beta chains below, sequenced in a study of cytomegalovirus exposure and HLA in healthy donors. This PCR relied on a set of 60 Vbeta primers and 13 Jbeta primers. Here immunoSEQ multiplex PCR was the method, and the copy in TCRdb shows in-frame clones only, minus some. The sample comprises roughly 130,000 clones, around four fifths of which are singletons, and around 2.1% rests with the top ten. The source material was PBMCs. The source of these receptors is a woman in her thirties or forties in good health and CMV-seropositive.

This chain joins TRBV4-1 and TRBJ2-4, with D possibly being TRBD2 (6 bases). Germline V lookup: CDR1 MGHRA, CDR2 YSYEKL. This CDR3 comprises 15 residues. V was cut by 2 bases and J by 3 bases, with 11 bases left in between. The CDR3 DNA sequence: TGCGCCAGCAGCCAACCCGGGACTTTCAAAAACATTCAGTACTTC. This codes for CASSQPGTFKNIQYF.

The CDR3 here is CASSKQDNEQFF. CDR3 in DNA: TGTGCCAGCAGCAAACAAGACAATGAGCAGTTCTTC. The gene calls are TRBV11-3 and TRBJ2-1, with unresolved D. The CDR3 has 12 residues. V was clipped by 5 bases and J by 5 bases, with 7 bases between them. Germline assignment: CDR1 SGHNT and CDR2 YENEEA. The variable domain in full, completed from reference TRBV11-3 and TRBJ2-1, reads EAGVVQSPRYKIIEKKQPVAFWCNPISGHNTLYWYLQNLGQGPELLIRYENEEAVDDSQLPKDRFSAERLKGVDSTLKIQPAELGDSAVYLCASSKQDNEQFFGPGTRLTVL.

The chain joins TRBV6-6 to TRBJ1-4; TRBD1 is a possible D gene (5 bases). Germline lookup yields CDR1 MNHNY and CDR2 SVGAGI (reference sequence). CDR3 size: 16 residues. The ends were cut back, 3 bases at V and 5 bases at J, with 16 bases in the middle. For the CDR3, the DNA is TGTGCCAGCAGTTATGGAGGGGCCAATCGGAATGAAAAACTGTTTTTT. It codes for CASSYGGANRNEKLFF.

The chain uses TRBV29-1 and TRBJ2-5; D is ambiguous. Trimming removed 3 bases at V and 7 bases at J, with 12 bases between. The CDR3 has 12 residues. CDR1 SQVTM and CDR2 ANQGSEA come from the germline V gene. The CDR3 loop reads CSVDPQLGTQYF. The CDR3 nucleotides read TGCAGCGTTGACCCCCAACTTGGGACCCAGTACTTC.

J is TRBJ2-2 and V is TRBV19, with TRBD1 as a possible D gene (5 bases). In germline, CDR1 is LNHDA, CDR2 SQIVND (reference sequence). V was clipped by 6 bases and J by 2 bases, with 10 bases between them. This CDR3 is 14 amino acids long. CDR3 sequence reads: CASRETENTGELFF. The CDR3 DNA is TGTGCCAGTAGAGAGACAGAAAACACCGGGGAGCTGTTTTTT.

The genes are TRBV6-5 and TRBJ1-1; no firm D call. Germline loops: CDR1 MNHEY, CDR2 SVGAGI. The V gene lost 4 bases and the J gene lost 1 base, with 7 bases spanning the gap. This CDR3 is 13 amino acids long. The CDR3 sequence: CASSSRRNTEAFF. In DNA, the CDR3 is TGTGCCAGCAGTTCTAGGAGGAACACTGAAGCTTTCTTT.

J is TRBJ1-2 and V is TRBV28; possible D gene TRBD1, 5 bases. The germline V gene encodes CDR1 MDHEN and CDR2 SYDVKM. V shed 3 bases and J shed 8 bases, with 22 bases lying between them. The CDR3 sequence is 16 residues long. The CDR3 DNA reads as TGTGCCAGCAGTTTCCCCCTCCAGGGATTCCTCCCCGGCTACACCTTC. It yields the protein CASSFPLQGFLPGYTF.

The chain uses TRBV15 and TRBJ2-7, with 8 bases aligning to TRBD1. This CDR3 has 18 residues. V was pared by 2 bases and J by 3 bases, with 15 bases of the junction left unmatched. CDR1 LNHNV and CDR2 YYDKDF come from the germline V gene (reference sequence). The CDR3 region has the DNA TGTGCCACCAGCAGATCGTTAAAAACCCAGGGGGCGGACTACGAGCAGTACTTC. It is translated as CATSRSLKTQGADYEQYF.

This chain links TRBV28 with TRBJ2-4, with 7 positions matching TRBD2. With 4 bases clipped from V and 4 bases from J, the junction kept 1 base outside the gene matches. This CDR3 is 13 amino acids long. CDR1 is MDHEN, CDR2 SYDVKM, per germline. The CDR3 loop is CASSWGGKNIQYF. The CDR3 coding sequence is TGTGCCAGCAGTTGGGGGGGGAAAAACATTCAGTACTTC.

This chain joins TRBV28 and TRBJ2-7, with 7 bases matching TRBD2. Trimming removed 7 bases from V and 1 base from J; junction bases left unmatched: 7. The length of the CDR3 is 14 residues. Germline assignment: CDR1 MDHEN and CDR2 SYDVKM. The CDR3 here is CASTGGWGSYEQYF. CDR3 bases: TGTGCCAGCACGGGGGGTTGGGGGTCCTACGAGCAGTACTTC.

V usage is TRBV4-3 and J usage is TRBJ2-7; no clear D gene. The V end was cut by 4 bases, the J end by 1 base, with 20 bases between. Germline CDR1 is LGHNA and CDR2 is YSLEER. The CDR3 runs 17 residues. CDR3 DNA sequence: TGCGCCAGCAGCCCGAACCGGCAGACGGAGAGTTCCTACGAGCAGTACTTC. Translated, it gives CASSPNRQTESSYEQYF.